The 20 T cell receptor beta chains below all came from one sample that was sequenced in a study of shared clonotypes between healthy human individuals. Naive CD8 cells lacked CD45RO, underwent positive selection for CCR7 and left out terminally differentiated effector memory CD45RA+ cells. The table came from immunoSEQ multiplex PCR; TCRdb's copy has only in-frame clones and leaves some out. Of over 800,000 clones listed, about 91% are singletons. Sequenced sample: naive CD8+ T cells sorted from blood. Receptors originate from a man aged 30-40 years in good health.

V is TRBV28 and J is TRBJ1-2, with 9 positions matching TRBD1. Germline CDR1 reads MDHEN; CDR2 reads SYDVKM. V dropped 6 bases and J dropped 6; count of bases not matched to a gene: 11. This CDR3 is built from 15 residues. This chain's CDR3 is CASSPAGTGSNGYTF. Here the CDR3 DNA reads TGTGCCAGCAGCCCTGCCGGGACAGGGTCGAATGGCTACACCTTC.

The rearrangement uses TRBV27 and TRBJ2-1; tentative D call: TRBD1 (5 bases). CDR1 is MNHEY, CDR2 SMNVEV, per germline (reference sequence). The germline V and J ends were trimmed by 5 bases and 2 bases, with 16 bases remaining between them. The CDR3 length is 16 residues. CDR3: CASSVGQGLTYNEQFF. CDR3 nucleotide sequence: TGTGCCAGCAGTGTCGGTCAGGGCCTTACCTACAATGAGCAGTTCTTC.

The V call is TRBV28, the J call TRBJ1-1, with a tentative D call TRBD1 (5 bases). V was clipped by 1 base and J by 7 bases, with 19 bases between them. CDR1 and CDR2 (germline): MDHEN, SYDVKM. The CDR3 runs to 16 residues. The CDR3 bases are TGTGCCAGCAGTTTATCTCTCGCACAGGTCGGTGGTGAAGCTTTCTTT. It is translated as CASSLSLAQVGGEAFF.

The rearrangement joins TRBV29-1 to TRBJ2-7, with D hard to call. The V and J ends lost 7 bases and 2 bases respectively, with 24 bases between them. The CDR3 sequence is 16 residues long. From germline, CDR1 is SQVTM and CDR2 ANQGSEA. CDR3 sequence (DNA): TGCAGCGCTCTCTCACTGGACGAACACGTGGCCTACGAGCAGTACTTC. Its translation: CSALSLDEHVAYEQYF.

The chain uses TRBV7-8 and TRBJ2-7; possible D gene TRBD2, 6 bases. Trimming removed 9 bases from V and 2 bases from J, with 11 bases in between. The germline V gene encodes CDR1 SGHVS and CDR2 FQNEAQ. The CDR3 spans 12 residues. CDR3 coding DNA: TGTGCCAGTCTCGGGGGTACCTACGAGCAGTACTTC. Encoded protein: CASLGGTYEQYF.

This chain joins TRBV27 and TRBJ1-1; perhaps TRBD1 as D (5 bases). Trimming took 2 bases from V and 8 from J, leaving 15 bases between them. Germline assignment: CDR1 MNHEY and CDR2 SMNVEV (reference sequence). This CDR3 spans 14 amino acids. CDR3 bases: TGTGCCAGCAGTTTACAGGGTATCGGAGACGAAGCTTTCTTT. Protein product: CASSLQGIGDEAFF.

The chain combines TRBV7-6 with TRBJ2-1, with D possibly matching TRBD2 (5 bases). Germline V CDR1 and CDR2: SGHVS, FNYEAQ. This CDR3 is 15 amino acids long. Trimming removed 5 bases at V and 0 bases at J, with 11 bases between. This chain's CDR3 is CASSPQRSSYNEQFF. The CDR3 DNA is TGTGCCAGCAGCCCTCAGCGGAGCTCCTACAATGAGCAGTTCTTC.

As DNA, the CDR3 is TGTGCCAGCAGTTTATCCCCGGGGTGGCGGGAGCCAGCGTACGAGCAGTACTTC. This translates into CASSLSPGWREPAYEQYF. V usage is TRBV28 and J usage is TRBJ2-7, with 7 bases that match TRBD2. The germline V gene has CDR1 MDHEN and CDR2 SYDVKM. The CDR3 extends over 18 amino acids. V trimming: 1 base; J trimming: 4 bases; junction bases outside the gene matches: 16.

This sequence joins TRBV7-6 and TRBJ2-3, with unresolved D. The CDR3 loop spans 14 amino acids. Trimming cost V 0 bases and J 2 bases, with 6 bases left between them. Germline V gene lookup returns CDR1 SGHVS and CDR2 FNYEAQ. The CDR3 here is CASSLALATDTQYF. The CDR3 DNA reads as TGTGCCAGCAGCTTAGCGTTAGCCACAGATACGCAGTATTTT.

This rearrangement joins TRBV29-1 to TRBJ2-2; D gene uncertain. With 4 bases removed from V and 4 bases from J, the gap between germline ends came to 10 bases. CDR1 is SQVTM, CDR2 ANQGSEA, per germline. The CDR3 covers 13 residues. CDR3 in amino acids: CSVALQTTGELFF. The CDR3 region has the DNA TGCAGCGTTGCCCTTCAGACCACCGGGGAGCTGTTTTTT.

This sequence joins TRBV7-6 and TRBJ1-2; TRBD1 agrees at 12 bases. Germline V gives CDR1 SGHVS, CDR2 FNYEAQ. With V trimmed by 5 bases and J by 7 bases, 8 bases remained unmatched. The CDR3 runs 15 residues. The CDR3 sequence: CASSPLGTGGVGYTF. CDR3 nucleotides: TGTGCCAGCAGCCCCCTAGGGACAGGGGGCGTTGGCTACACCTTC. The variable domain in full, completed from reference TRBV7-6 and TRBJ1-2, reads GAGVSQSPRYKVTKRGQDVALRCDPISGHVSLYWYRQALGQGPEFLTYFNYEAQQDKSGLPNDRFSAERPEGSISTLTIQRTEQRDSAMYRCASSPLGTGGVGYTFGSGTRLTVV.

The rearrangement joins TRBV19 to TRBJ2-2; D possibly corresponds to TRBD2 (6 bases). The CDR3 extends over 16 amino acids. The V gene's germline CDR1 is LNHDA and CDR2 SQIVND (reference sequence). V lost 3 bases and J lost 4, with 15 bases in between. CDR3 amino acids: CASSMGGMDVTGELFF. The CDR3 region has the DNA TGTGCCAGTAGTATGGGGGGAATGGATGTCACCGGGGAGCTGTTTTTT.

The gene calls are TRBV15 and TRBJ2-5; 7 bases are a match to TRBD2. This CDR3 is 16 amino acids long. V was clipped by 1 base and J by 1 base; unmatched bases: 6. Germline V gene lookup returns CDR1 LNHNV and CDR2 YYDKDF (reference sequence). CDR3 protein: CATSRVTASGQETQYF. The DNA of the CDR3 is TGTGCCACCAGCAGAGTTACGGCTAGCGGCCAAGAGACCCAGTACTTC.

The chain employs TRBV14 and TRBJ1-1; a weak D match, TRBD1 (5 bases). CDR1 and CDR2 (germline): SGHDN, FVKESK. CDR3 length: 12 amino acids. V lost 4 bases, J lost 7 bases, and 10 bases lay in between. CDR3 region: CASSRVRGEAFF. The CDR3 DNA is TGTGCCAGCAGCCGAGTGAGGGGTGAAGCTTTCTTT.

The gene calls are TRBV27 and TRBJ2-2; D possibly corresponds to TRBD2 (5 bases). Germline CDR1 reads MNHEY; CDR2 reads SMNVEV (reference sequence). V lost 6 bases to trimming and J lost 3 bases, with 11 bases between them. The CDR3 runs 14 residues. The DNA of the CDR3 is TGTGCCAGCAGGGCGGGTTTGGACACCGGGGAGCTGTTTTTT. It specifies CASRAGLDTGELFF.

The chain is built from TRBV29-1 and TRBJ1-4; perhaps TRBD1 as D (6 bases). The germline V and J ends were trimmed by 4 bases and 7 bases, with 16 bases remaining between them. CDR1 is SQVTM and CDR2 is ANQGSEA in the germline V gene. The CDR3 loop spans 14 amino acids. CDR3 in DNA: TGCAGCGTTGTCCTAGTGAGGGGGGGTGAAAAACTGTTTTTT. Protein sequence: CSVVLVRGGEKLFF.

This chain joins TRBV9 and TRBJ2-1, with D tentatively TRBD1 or TRBD2 (5 bases each). The CDR3 covers 17 residues. Trimming left V 0 bases short and J 0 bases short, with 13 bases between. CDR1 is SGDLS and CDR2 is YYNGEE in the germline V gene. CDR3 DNA sequence: TGTGCCAGCAGCGTAGCTTTGGGGGTCACCTCCTACAATGAGCAGTTCTTC. Protein: CASSVALGVTSYNEQFF.

The V and J genes are TRBV10-1 and TRBJ1-5, with D possibly being TRBD1 (6 bases). The V end lost 6 bases, the J end lost 9 bases, and 15 bases lay between the germline ends. This CDR3 region has 13 residues. Germline assignment: CDR1 WNHNN and CDR2 SYGVQD (reference sequence). CDR3 bases: TGCGCCAGCAGCGAGGGGGGAGGGCGGCCCCAGCATTTT. It codes for CASSEGGGRPQHF.

The chain is built from TRBV7-9 and TRBJ2-7, with 10 bases lining up with TRBD2. Germline V gives CDR1 SEHNR, CDR2 FQNEAQ (reference sequence). J was trimmed by 2 bases and V by 5 bases; bases with no gene match: 6. The CDR3 consists of 15 residues. The CDR3 loop reads CASSIKREGPYEQYF. The CDR3 region has the DNA TGTGCCAGCAGCATCAAGCGGGAGGGCCCCTACGAGCAGTACTTC.

Only a few counts were recorded for this clone. The chain couples TRBV6-6 to TRBJ1-5; maybe TRBD1 (5 bases). V lost 7 bases and J lost 5, with 9 bases in between. Germline CDR1 MNHNY, CDR2 SVGAGI (reference sequence). The CDR3 is 12 residues long. The CDR3 nucleotides read TGTGCCAGCACAGGGTACGATCAGCCCCAGCATTTT. The encoded protein is CASTGYDQPQHF.